This T cell receptor beta chain was observed in a study of beta chain features in type 1 diabetes. Whole-study findings and limits: Type 1 diabetes patients showed a moderate but significant shortening of TCRB CDR3s in all four CD4+ subsets. Reads derived from cDNA could over-represent cells showing high TCR expression.

CD45RO/CCR7/CD25/CD127/CD95/CD27 staining was used to isolate CD4+ naive, central memory, regulatory and stem cell-like memory cells by sorting. Without exception, sorted populations had purity beyond 95%. In regard to this clone: Its antigen is undetermined.

CDR1 and CDR2 (germline): GTSNPN, SVGIG (reference sequence). V lost 2 bases and J lost 0; bases outside the gene matches: 1. The CDR3 sequence is 14 residues long. Since all of the isolated RNA was reverse transcribed, expressed TCRB transcripts were what got sequenced. Profiled with immunoSEQ multiplex PCR; TCRdb holds only in-frame clones, not every one. The sample records roughly 300,000 clones, around 9.7% being singletons. The TCR was taken from a man in his thirties or forties with type 1 diabetes. This chain links TRBV30 with TRBJ1-3, with 7 bases identical to TRBD1. Sequenced sample: central memory CD4+ T cells from blood. The CDR3 sequence is CAWSRTGSGNTIYF. The CDR3 DNA reads TGTGCCTGGAGTCGGACAGGCTCTGGAAACACCATATATTTT.